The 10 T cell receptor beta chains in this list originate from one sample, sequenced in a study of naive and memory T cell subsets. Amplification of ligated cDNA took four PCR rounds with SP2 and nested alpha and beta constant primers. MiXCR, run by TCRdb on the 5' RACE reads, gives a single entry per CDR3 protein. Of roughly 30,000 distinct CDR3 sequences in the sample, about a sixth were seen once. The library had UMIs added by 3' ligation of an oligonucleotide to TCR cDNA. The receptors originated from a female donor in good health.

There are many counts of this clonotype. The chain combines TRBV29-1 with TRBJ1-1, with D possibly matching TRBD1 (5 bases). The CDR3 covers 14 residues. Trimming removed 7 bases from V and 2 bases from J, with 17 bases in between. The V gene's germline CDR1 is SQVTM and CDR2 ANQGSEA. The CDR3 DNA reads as TGCAGCGCTGGGACCCCCCGACGTAACACTGAAGCTTTCTTT. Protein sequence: CSAGTPRRNTEAFF.

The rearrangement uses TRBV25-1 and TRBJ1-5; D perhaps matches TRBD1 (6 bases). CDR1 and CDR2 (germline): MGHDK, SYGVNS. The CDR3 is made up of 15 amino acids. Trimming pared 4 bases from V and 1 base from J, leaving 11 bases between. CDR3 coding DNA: TGTGCCAGCAGTGCGACAGGACCCAGCAATCAGCCCCAGCATTTT. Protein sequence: CASSATGPSNQPQHF.

The CDR3 protein is CASSSQVNQPQHF. The CDR3 region has the DNA TGTGCCAGCAGTTCCCAGGTGAATCAGCCCCAGCATTTT. The genes are TRBV12-3 or TRBV12-4 and TRBJ1-5; D gene ambiguous. V lost 4 bases to trimming and J lost 4 bases, with 8 bases between them. The CDR3 covers 13 residues.

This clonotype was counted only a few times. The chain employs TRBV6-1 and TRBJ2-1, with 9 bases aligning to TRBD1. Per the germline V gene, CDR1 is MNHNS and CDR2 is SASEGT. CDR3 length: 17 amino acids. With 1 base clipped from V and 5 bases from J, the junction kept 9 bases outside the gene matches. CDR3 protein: CASSEGVWDRVHNEQFF. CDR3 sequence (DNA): TGTGCCAGCAGTGAAGGTGTATGGGACAGGGTACACAATGAGCAGTTCTTC.

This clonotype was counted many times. CDR3 nucleotides: TGCAGCGTTTATGGACTAGCGGGGGGACAAGAGACCCAGTACTTC. Translating it yields CSVYGLAGGQETQYF. The genes are TRBV29-1 and TRBJ2-5; 14 nucleotides agree with TRBD2. This CDR3 spans 15 amino acids. The ends lost 5 bases at V and 2 bases at J; junction bases unmatched: 4. Per the germline V gene, CDR1 is SQVTM and CDR2 is ANQGSEA.

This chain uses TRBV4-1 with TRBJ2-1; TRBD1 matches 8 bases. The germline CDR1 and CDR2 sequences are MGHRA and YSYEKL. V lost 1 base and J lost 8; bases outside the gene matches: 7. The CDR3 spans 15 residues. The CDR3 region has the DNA TGCGCCAGCAGCCAAGGGACAGGGATCTCCTATGAGCAGTTCTTC. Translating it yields CASSQGTGISYEQFF.

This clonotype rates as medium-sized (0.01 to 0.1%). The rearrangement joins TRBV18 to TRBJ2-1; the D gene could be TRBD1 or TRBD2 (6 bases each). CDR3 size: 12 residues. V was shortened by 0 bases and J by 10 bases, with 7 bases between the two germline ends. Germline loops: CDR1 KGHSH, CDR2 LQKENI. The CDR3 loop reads CASSPPGGEQFF. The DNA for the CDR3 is TGTGCCAGCTCACCACCGGGGGGCGAGCAGTTCTTC.

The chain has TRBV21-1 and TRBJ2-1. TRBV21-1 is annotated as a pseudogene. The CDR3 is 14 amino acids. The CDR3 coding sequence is TGTGCCAGCAGAGAGGACGGGTTTAACAATGAGCAGTTCTTC. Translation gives CASREDGFNNEQFF.

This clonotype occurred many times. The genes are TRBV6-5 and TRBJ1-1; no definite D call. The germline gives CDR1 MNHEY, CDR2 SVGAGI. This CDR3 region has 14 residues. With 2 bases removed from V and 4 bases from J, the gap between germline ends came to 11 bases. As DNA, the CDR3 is TGTGCCAGCAGTTACCTCCGTGAGGCCACTGAAGCTTTCTTT. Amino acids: CASSYLREATEAFF.

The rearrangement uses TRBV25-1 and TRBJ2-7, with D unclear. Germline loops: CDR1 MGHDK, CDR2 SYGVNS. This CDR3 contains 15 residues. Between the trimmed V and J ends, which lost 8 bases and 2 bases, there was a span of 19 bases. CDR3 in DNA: TGTGCCAGCCTGAGAACGGGTGACCTGCCCTACGAGCAGTACTTC. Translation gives CASLRTGDLPYEQYF.